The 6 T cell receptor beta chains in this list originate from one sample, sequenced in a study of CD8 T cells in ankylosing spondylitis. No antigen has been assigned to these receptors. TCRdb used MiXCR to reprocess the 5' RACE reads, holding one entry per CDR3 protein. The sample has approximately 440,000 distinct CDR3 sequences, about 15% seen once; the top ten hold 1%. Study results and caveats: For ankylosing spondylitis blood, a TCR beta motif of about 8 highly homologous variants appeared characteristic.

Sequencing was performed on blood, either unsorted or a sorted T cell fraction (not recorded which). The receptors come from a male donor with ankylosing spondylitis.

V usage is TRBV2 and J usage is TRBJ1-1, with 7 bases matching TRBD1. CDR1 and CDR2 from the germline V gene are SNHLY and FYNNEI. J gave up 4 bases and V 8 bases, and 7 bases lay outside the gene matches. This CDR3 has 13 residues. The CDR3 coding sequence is TGTGCCAGCGATCGAGACAGGGCCACTGAAGCTTTCTTT. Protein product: CASDRDRATEAFF. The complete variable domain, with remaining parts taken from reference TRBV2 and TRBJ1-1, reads EPEVTQTPSHQVTQMGQEVILRCVPISNHLYFYWYRQILGQKVEFLVSFYNNEISEKSEIFDDQFSVERPDGSNFTLKIRSTKLEDSAMYFCASDRDRATEAFFGQGTRLTVV.

CDR3 sequence: CASSVRGDSYNEQFF. The CDR3 coding sequence is TGTGCCAGCAGCGTAAGAGGGGATTCCTACAATGAGCAGTTCTTC. This sequence joins TRBV9 and TRBJ2-1, with D perhaps given as TRBD1 or TRBD2 (5 bases each). Trimming cost V 1 base and J 1 base, with 9 bases left between them. This CDR3 contains 15 residues. Looked up from germline, CDR1 is SGDLS and CDR2 is YYNGEE. Full variable domain (outside the CDR3, taken from reference TRBV9 and TRBJ2-1): DSGVTQTPKHLITATGQRVTLRCSPRSGDLSVYWYQQSLDQGLQFLIQYYNGEERAKGNILERFSAQQFPDLHSELNLSSLELGDSALYFCASSVRGDSYNEQFFGPGTRLTVL.

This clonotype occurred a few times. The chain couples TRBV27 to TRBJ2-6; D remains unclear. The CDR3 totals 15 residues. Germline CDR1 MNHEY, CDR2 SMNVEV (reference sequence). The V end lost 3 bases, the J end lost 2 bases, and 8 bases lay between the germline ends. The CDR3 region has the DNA TGTGCCAGCAGTTTGGTTGGCGCTGGGGCCAACGTCCTGACTTTC. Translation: CASSLVGAGANVLTF.

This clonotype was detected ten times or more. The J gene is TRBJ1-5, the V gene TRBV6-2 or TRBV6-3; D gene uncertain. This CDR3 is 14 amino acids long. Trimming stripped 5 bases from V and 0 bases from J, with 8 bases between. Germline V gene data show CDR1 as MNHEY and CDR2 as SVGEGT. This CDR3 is CASSTEYSNQPQHF. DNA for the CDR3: TGTGCCAGCAGTACGGAATATAGCAATCAGCCCCAGCATTTT.

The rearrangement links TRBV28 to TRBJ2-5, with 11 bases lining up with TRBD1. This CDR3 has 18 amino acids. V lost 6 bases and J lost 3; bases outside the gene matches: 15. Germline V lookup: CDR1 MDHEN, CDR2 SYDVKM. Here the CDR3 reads CASSRRTGGALGKETQYF. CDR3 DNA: TGTGCCAGCAGCCGACGGACAGGGGGCGCGTTAGGGAAAGAGACCCAGTACTTC.

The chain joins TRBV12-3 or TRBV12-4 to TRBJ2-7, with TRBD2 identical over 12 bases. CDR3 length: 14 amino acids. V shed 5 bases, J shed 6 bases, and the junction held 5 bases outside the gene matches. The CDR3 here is CASSLLAGGREQYF. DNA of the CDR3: TGTGCCAGCAGTCTACTAGCGGGGGGCCGCGAGCAGTACTTC.